These T cell receptor beta chains were read from a single sample in a study of cytomegalovirus exposure and HLA in healthy donors. The data were produced by immunoSEQ multiplex PCR, yet TCRdb's version contains in-frame clones alone and is incomplete. The sample holds about 71,000 clones, over 60% seen once. The sequencing input was PBMCs. The receptors come from a man aged 40-49 years in good health and CMV-seropositive. The conserved cysteine and the conserved F or W are not part of the CDR3 here. Size tells how often a clone was seen (once, few, many) or the class of an expanded clone, and some rows leave it out.

cdr3_length: 11; clone_size: .; v_call: TRBV10-3; j_call: TRBJ1-1; cdr3_aa: AISESKGAEAF
cdr3_length: 12; clone_size: .; v_call: TRBV7-9; j_call: TRBJ1-2; cdr3_aa: ASSPSLGVGGYT
cdr3_length: 13; clone_size: .; v_call: TRBV10-2; j_call: TRBJ2-7; cdr3_aa: ASSAGGPSGYEQY
cdr3_length: 16; clone_size: .; v_call: TRBV6-1; j_call: TRBJ1-4; cdr3_aa: ASSEAWTGAATNEKLF
cdr3_length: 11; clone_size: .; v_call: TRBV18; j_call: TRBJ2-7; cdr3_aa: ASSGGISYEQY
cdr3_length: 13; clone_size: .; v_call: TRBV29-1; j_call: TRBJ1-2; cdr3_aa: SVDEPAEGAYGYI
cdr3_length: 11; clone_size: .; v_call: TRBV5-1; j_call: TRBJ2-5; cdr3_aa: ASSSGQGETQY
cdr3_length: 11; clone_size: .; v_call: TRBV5-1; j_call: TRBJ2-5; cdr3_aa: ASSWDNQETQY
cdr3_length: 13; clone_size: .; v_call: TRBV2; j_call: TRBJ2-3; cdr3_aa: ASSLDRGSTDTQY
cdr3_length: 13; clone_size: few; v_call: TRBV4-3; j_call: TRBJ1-5; cdr3_aa: ASSQADREDQPQH
cdr3_length: 12; clone_size: few; v_call: TRBV6-5; j_call: TRBJ1-1; cdr3_aa: ASSEPGQPTEAF
cdr3_length: 12; clone_size: few; v_call: TRBV29-1; j_call: TRBJ2-1; cdr3_aa: SVEGQGARNEQF
cdr3_length: 14; clone_size: .; v_call: TRBV19; j_call: TRBJ2-3; cdr3_aa: ASSIFGTSDTDTQY
cdr3_length: 15; clone_size: .; v_call: TRBV5-6; j_call: TRBJ2-6; cdr3_aa: ASSLIPTVSGANVLT
cdr3_length: 14; clone_size: .; v_call: TRBV5-1; j_call: TRBJ2-2; cdr3_aa: ASSLETGGRTGELF
cdr3_length: 15; clone_size: few; v_call: TRBV7-8; j_call: TRBJ1-5; cdr3_aa: ASSFILGGRSNQPQH
cdr3_length: 11; clone_size: .; v_call: TRBV15; j_call: TRBJ2-3; cdr3_aa: ATRGTMEDTQY
cdr3_length: 14; clone_size: .; v_call: TRBV5-1; j_call: TRBJ2-1; cdr3_aa: ASSPDLAASYNEQF
cdr3_length: 11; clone_size: .; v_call: TRBV19; j_call: TRBJ1-1; cdr3_aa: ASSYHRGTEAF
cdr3_length: 11; clone_size: .; v_call: TRBV19; j_call: TRBJ1-5; cdr3_aa: ASRDRGHQPQH
cdr3_length: 15; clone_size: .; v_call: TRBV6-1; j_call: TRBJ2-6; cdr3_aa: ASSARQVDSGANVLT
cdr3_length: 13; clone_size: .; v_call: TRBV28; j_call: TRBJ2-7; cdr3_aa: ASSPPTDRAYEQY
cdr3_length: 13; clone_size: .; v_call: TRBV5-5; j_call: TRBJ1-1; cdr3_aa: ASSSRDSSNTEAF
cdr3_length: 14; clone_size: .; v_call: TRBV11-2; j_call: TRBJ2-7; cdr3_aa: ASSLDRLAGSYEQY